Shown below are 18 T cell receptor beta chains from a single sample sequenced in a study of T-cell reconstitution after alpha-beta-depleted transplantation in children. Unique molecular identifiers were incorporated into the prepared TCRbeta library. TCRdb used MiXCR to reprocess the PCR reads, holding one entry per CDR3 protein. The sample includes 350,000 to 450,000 distinct CDR3 sequences, approximately 20% seen only once; the top ten take 3.5% to 4%. Sequences were derived from PBMCs from the stem cell graft donor, sampled from the stem cell graft. The receptor source for this set is a human donor who donated a stem cell graft to a child with acute myeloid leukemia.

This clonotype was seen only a few times. The rearrangement uses TRBV20-1 and TRBJ2-7, with D tentatively TRBD2 (5 bases). Between the trimmed V and J ends, which lost 6 bases and 3 bases, there was a span of 15 bases. The CDR3 is 13 amino acids. Germline CDR1 reads DFQATT; CDR2 reads SNEGSKA (reference sequence). CDR3 DNA: TGCAGTGCCCAGCAACGGGGTCTCTACGAGCAGTACTTC. It translates to CSAQQRGLYEQYF.

V and J are TRBV29-1 and TRBJ2-1; D not certain. The CDR3 runs 12 residues. Germline V gives CDR1 SQVTM, CDR2 ANQGSEA. Trimming removed 2 bases at V and 4 bases at J, with 6 bases between. The CDR3 sequence: CSVEFGYNEQFF. CDR3 nucleotides: TGCAGCGTTGAATTCGGATACAATGAGCAGTTCTTC.

Many counts were recorded for this clonotype. The DNA for the CDR3 is TGTGCCAGCAGCCTAAACCCCCTTGCAACTAATGAAAAACTGTTTTTT. Its protein is CASSLNPLATNEKLFF. The rearrangement joins TRBV7-2 to TRBJ1-4, with D hard to call. Per the germline V gene, CDR1 is SGHTA and CDR2 is FQGNSA. The CDR3 runs 16 residues. Trimming took 5 bases from V and 0 from J, leaving 13 bases between them.

The chain combines TRBV7-8 with TRBJ2-3, with D uncertain. V lost 1 base and J 6 bases, leaving 8 bases between the germline ends. The CDR3 length is 13 residues. Per germline, CDR1 SGHVS and CDR2 FQNEAQ. CDR3 DNA sequence: TGTGCCAGCAGCTTAGAACTTCTGGATACGCAGTATTTT. It codes for CASSLELLDTQYF. The complete variable domain, with remaining parts taken from reference TRBV7-8 and TRBJ2-3, reads GAGVSQSPRYKVAKRGQDVALRCDPISGHVSLFWYQQALGQGPEFLTYFQNEAQLDKSGLPSDRFFAERPEGSVSTLKIQRTQQEDSAVYLCASSLELLDTQYFGPGTRLTVL.

This clonotype occurred many times. The chain combines TRBV20-1 with TRBJ1-3, with TRBD1 matching over 8 bases. Germline V gives CDR1 DFQATT, CDR2 SNEGSKA (reference sequence). This CDR3 contains 13 residues. Trimming took 5 bases from V and 0 from J; bases not matched to a gene: 0. CDR3 DNA sequence: TGCAGTGCTGGACAGGGCTCTGGAAACACCATATATTTT. Its protein is CSAGQGSGNTIYF.

The chain joins TRBV13 to TRBJ2-1, with D perhaps matching TRBD1 (5 bases). V lost 5 bases to trimming and J lost 9 bases, with 14 bases between them. The CDR3 length is 13 residues. Germline V gene sequence: CDR1 PRHDT, CDR2 FYEKMQ (reference sequence). CDR3 DNA: TGTGCCAGCAGCACCCAGGGCCGCGGTGAGCAGTTCTTC. Protein: CASSTQGRGEQFF.

The chain couples TRBV15 to TRBJ2-7; 9 nucleotides line up with TRBD2. The J segment lost 4 bases and the V segment lost 2 bases, leaving 9 bases of the junction unmatched. Germline V gene data show CDR1 as LNHNV and CDR2 as YYDKDF (reference sequence). This CDR3 spans 16 amino acids. Written as DNA, the CDR3 is TGTGCCACCAGCAGATTAGATAGCGGGAGAGGGTACGAGCAGTACTTC. Its protein product is CATSRLDSGRGYEQYF.

In its sample, this clonotype was seen a few times. V gene TRBV7-9 combines with J gene TRBJ1-1; D not resolved. CDR1 is SEHNR, CDR2 FQNEAQ, per germline (reference sequence). This CDR3 contains 15 residues. V gave up 5 bases and J gave up 1 base, with 14 bases separating them. The chain's CDR3 is CASSLVKLANTEAFF. CDR3 nucleotide sequence: TGTGCCAGCAGCCTGGTTAAGTTGGCGAACACTGAAGCTTTCTTT.

V is TRBV25-1 and J is TRBJ2-2; D possibly corresponds to TRBD1 (5 bases). Between the trimmed V and J ends, which lost 3 bases and 1 base, there was a span of 6 bases. This CDR3 spans 14 amino acids. Germline V CDR1 and CDR2: MGHDK, SYGVNS. The CDR3 loop is CASSETENTGELFF. The CDR3 DNA sequence: TGTGCCAGCAGTGAGACAGAGAACACCGGGGAGCTGTTTTTT.

V and J are TRBV12-3 or TRBV12-4 and TRBJ2-1, with a weak D call TRBD2 (5 bases). V was cut by 6 bases and J by 9 bases, with 15 bases left in between. This CDR3 comprises 13 residues. The CDR3 nucleotides read TGTGCCAGCAGGGACCTGGGGAGAGGTGAGCAGTTCTTC. Protein sequence: CASRDLGRGEQFF.

This chain connects TRBV12-3 or TRBV12-4 to TRBJ2-2, with D perhaps TRBD1 (5 bases). The CDR3 has 15 residues. Deletions cut 7 bases from V and 0 bases from J, with 12 bases between. CDR3 sequence (DNA): TGTGCCAGCACCGAGACAGCAACGAACACCGGGGAGCTGTTTTTT. Protein sequence: CASTETATNTGELFF.

In its sample, this clonotype was seen a few times. The chain has TRBV5-1 and TRBJ2-1; 8 positions agree with TRBD1. Germline V gene lookup returns CDR1 SGHRS and CDR2 YFSETQ. This CDR3 has 12 amino acids. The trim removed 4 bases at V and 14 bases at J, leaving 8 bases unmatched. DNA for the CDR3: TGCGCCAGCAGCGGGACAGGACGGTTAGAGTTCTTC. Translating it yields CASSGTGRLEFF.

In its sample, this clonotype was seen a few times. The chain employs TRBV15 and TRBJ1-5; D is ambiguous. Germline-derived CDR1 and CDR2 are LNHNV and YYDKDF (reference sequence). The CDR3 extends over 13 amino acids. Trimming pared 3 bases from V and 5 bases from J, leaving 8 bases between. The CDR3 nucleotides read TGTGCCACCAGCAGGGGCTCTTATCAGCCCCAGCATTTT. It yields the protein CATSRGSYQPQHF.

This clonotype was counted a few times. V usage is TRBV7-9 and J usage is TRBJ2-1, with TRBD2 matching over 7 bases. Germline loops: CDR1 SEHNR, CDR2 FQNEAQ (reference sequence). This CDR3 is 17 amino acids long. V dropped 1 base and J dropped 1; count of bases not matched to a gene: 7. The chain's CDR3 is CASSLGLGGRSYNEQFF. DNA of the CDR3: TGTGCCAGCAGCTTAGGCCTAGGCGGGAGATCCTACAATGAGCAGTTCTTC. Full variable domain (outside the CDR3, taken from reference TRBV7-9 and TRBJ2-1): DTGVSQNPRHKITKRGQNVTFRCDPISEHNRLYWYRQTLGQGPEFLTYFQNEAQLEKSRLLSDRFSAERPKGSFSTLEIQRTEQGDSAMYLCASSLGLGGRSYNEQFFGPGTRLTVL.

Ten or more counts support this clonotype. The chain has TRBV20-1 and TRBJ2-1, with a weak D call TRBD1 (5 bases). Germline CDR1 and CDR2: DFQATT and SNEGSKA (reference sequence). There are 16 residues in the CDR3. V shed 5 bases and J shed 3 bases, with 20 bases lying between them. CDR3 coding DNA: TGCAGTGCTGGGGCGCAGGGCTACAAGGGCTACAATGAGCAGTTCTTC. The encoded protein is CSAGAQGYKGYNEQFF.

This clonotype was seen at least ten times. This chain links TRBV7-3 with TRBJ2-1; possibly TRBD2 for D (6 bases). The length of the CDR3 is 15 residues. Trimming took 4 bases from V and 3 from J, leaving 13 bases between them. Looked up from germline, CDR1 is SGHTA and CDR2 is FQGTGA. The CDR3 bases are TGTGCCAGCAGCTCAGGCGGAGGGGACTACAATGAGCAGTTCTTC. It translates to CASSSGGGDYNEQFF.

This clonotype was seen more than once but under ten times. V and J are TRBV25-1 and TRBJ2-3; 9 bases align to TRBD2. V gave up 4 bases and J gave up 8 bases; unmatched junction bases: 10. The CDR3 sequence is 15 residues long. The germline V gene encodes CDR1 MGHDK and CDR2 SYGVNS. The CDR3 DNA reads as TGTGCCAGCAGTGTATTGGCTAGCGGGATATCTACGCAGTATTTT. Its protein product is CASSVLASGISTQYF.

This clonotype came up a few times. The chain carries TRBV28 and TRBJ2-6; D gene unclear. Germline CDR1 MDHEN, CDR2 SYDVKM. The V end lost 6 bases, the J end lost 0 bases, and 9 bases lay between the germline ends. This CDR3 has 15 residues. The CDR3 coding sequence is TGTGCCAGCAGGATAACAGACTCTGGGGCCAACGTCCTGACTTTC. Its protein is CASRITDSGANVLTF.